Listed here are 17 T cell receptor beta chains from one sample, sequenced in a study of regulatory T cells in long-lasting Graves disease. Time point noted: newly diagnosed GD, antithyroid drugs for less than 3 months. The TCR library was made from RNA extracted from PBMCs. For TCR beta, libraries came from iRepertoire HTBI primers and Arm-PCR of CDR3 regions. TCRdb itself ran the multiplex PCR reads through MiXCR, one entry per CDR3 protein. The sample shows approximately 390,000 distinct CDR3 sequences, about 17% of them seen only once. This sample was shared with a second study, whose subject was T cells in Graves' hyperthyroidism and ophthalmopathy.

The sequenced sample was peripheral blood mononuclear cells (PBMCs), obtained at new diagnosis, from a patient treated with antithyroid drugs. The receptors originated from a woman aged 18-29 years with Graves disease.

Regarding this clonotype: A clone one base away is much larger, so this may be a read error. The V gene is TRBV10-3, the J gene TRBJ1-6, with no clear D. V was cut by 6 bases and J by 9 bases, with 12 bases left in between. Germline CDR1 ENHRY, CDR2 SYGVKD. CDR3 length: 13 amino acids. CDR3 sequence reads: CAIRDQQSSPLHF. Written as DNA, the CDR3 is TGTGCCATCAGAGACCAACAGAGTTCACCCCTCCACTTT.

This clonotype has just a few counts. This chain joins TRBV5-1 and TRBJ1-5; 7 nucleotides line up with TRBD1. The trim removed 2 bases at V and 4 bases at J, leaving 6 bases unmatched. The length of the CDR3 is 15 residues. Germline assignment: CDR1 SGHRS and CDR2 YFSETQ. The CDR3 is CASSFGDRANQPQHF. In nucleotides, the CDR3 is TGCGCCAGCAGCTTTGGGGACAGAGCGAATCAGCCCCAGCATTTT.

This clonotype was picked up many times. This chain links TRBV3-1 with TRBJ2-3, with TRBD1 matching 12 bases. The CDR3 spans 16 residues. V trimming: 4 bases; J trimming: 4 bases; junction bases outside the gene matches: 6. Germline CDR1 and CDR2: LGHDT and YNNKEL (reference sequence). The CDR3 sequence: CASSRGTGGISDTQYF. CDR3 in DNA: TGTGCCAGCAGCCGCGGGACAGGGGGCATATCAGATACGCAGTATTTT.

To note about this clonotype: With a much larger clone just one base away, this may be a read error. This chain joins TRBV10-3 and TRBJ2-5; D may be TRBD1 (5 bases). This CDR3 spans 16 amino acids. Germline CDR1 reads ENHRY; CDR2 reads SYGVKD. The CDR3 region has the DNA TGTGCCGTCAGTGGAAGTGACAGCGTTCCAAGGGAGACCCAGTACTTC. It is translated as CAVSGSDSVPRETQYF.

With regard to this clonotype: A far larger clone is one nucleotide away, so this likely arose from a read error. The J gene is TRBJ2-4, the V gene TRBV7-9, with 11 bases aligning to TRBD2. CDR1 and CDR2 from the germline V gene are SEHNR and FQNEAQ (reference sequence). The CDR3 is 16 residues long. In DNA, the CDR3 is TGTGCCAGCAGCCCGGCGGTGGCTAGCGGGGGGCACCCGATTTTCTTC. This gives the protein CASSPAVASGGHPIFF.

In this sample, this clonotype turned up a few times. This chain uses TRBV19 with TRBJ1-5, with 7 bases aligning to TRBD1. Trimming at V came to 6 bases and at J to 7 bases, leaving 12 bases not matched to a gene. Germline V gene sequence: CDR1 LNHDA, CDR2 SQIVND (reference sequence). The CDR3 sequence is 15 residues long. The chain's CDR3 is CASSLTIDRAQPQHF. The CDR3, as DNA: TGTGCCAGTAGCCTTACTATTGACAGGGCCCAGCCCCAGCATTTT.

This clonotype was observed at least ten times. The V call is TRBV2, the J call TRBJ1-1, with D unclear. Germline assignment: CDR1 SNHLY and CDR2 FYNNEI. Trimming cost V 7 bases and J 6 bases, with 15 bases left between them. The CDR3 spans 13 residues. DNA of the CDR3: TGTGCCAGCAACAAAGGTTTAGCCGCTGAAGCTTTCTTT. Amino acids: CASNKGLAAEAFF.

This clonotype was counted a few times. The chain couples TRBV20-1 to TRBJ2-7; no definite D call. The germline V and J ends were trimmed by 3 bases and 2 bases, with 11 bases remaining between them. This CDR3 is built from 13 residues. Germline V lookup: CDR1 DFQATT, CDR2 SNEGSKA (reference sequence). CDR3 DNA: TGCAGTGCTAGGATTGAGGTGGCCTACGAGCAGTACTTC. Translating it yields CSARIEVAYEQYF.

This clonotype was seen many times. The chain has TRBV3-1 and TRBJ2-1; the D is unclear. Trimming removed 1 base from V and 3 bases from J, with 13 bases in between. There are 16 residues in the CDR3. The germline CDR1 and CDR2 sequences are LGHDT and YNNKEL (reference sequence). The DNA of the CDR3 is TGTGCCAGCAGCCAAGTTCGGCACAGCAACTACAATGAGCAGTTCTTC. Its protein product is CASSQVRHSNYNEQFF.

This clonotype was counted ten times or more. V gene TRBV28 combines with J gene TRBJ2-7; 10 bases map to TRBD1. V trimming: 4 bases; J trimming: 7 bases; junction bases outside the gene matches: 10. Germline CDR1 and CDR2: MDHEN and SYDVKM. CDR3 length equals 15 residues. The CDR3 reads CASSSPRQGAREQYF. As DNA, the CDR3 is TGTGCCAGCAGTTCTCCGAGACAGGGGGCGCGAGAGCAGTACTTC.

This clonotype was seen repeatedly, ten times or more. V is TRBV2 and J is TRBJ2-7; D unclear. The CDR3 runs to 12 residues. The V end lost 7 bases, the J end lost 4 bases, and 11 bases lay between the germline ends. CDR1 and CDR2 from the germline V gene are SNHLY and FYNNEI. CDR3 protein: CASTQDGYEQYF. Here the CDR3 DNA reads TGTGCCAGCACCCAGGACGGATACGAGCAGTACTTC.

Of note for this clonotype: A much larger clonotype is one base distant, so this may be a read error. This chain connects TRBV24-1 to TRBJ2-5; 10 bases line up with TRBD1. The CDR3 spans 16 residues. Germline CDR1 reads KGHDR; CDR2 reads SFDVKD. CDR3 DNA sequence: TGTGCCCCCAGTGCCGTCCCCGGGACAGGGGTGGAGACCCAGTACTTC. Protein product: CAPSAVPGTGVETQYF.

Of note for this clonotype: A much larger clonotype is one base distant, so this may be a read error. This chain uses TRBV20-1 with TRBJ1-3; D perhaps matches TRBD1 (6 bases). The CDR3 loop spans 16 amino acids. Germline V gives CDR1 DFQATT, CDR2 SNEGSKA (reference sequence). Trimming took off 2 bases at V and 1 base at J, with 15 bases between the two ends. The CDR3 DNA follows: TGCAGTGCTAGACCCCCCGGGAGGGGGTCTGGAAACACCATATATTTT. Its protein product is CSARPPGRGSGNTIYF.

In this sample, this clonotype turned up a few times. V usage is TRBV9 and J usage is TRBJ2-3; 12 bases are shared with TRBD2. Looked up from germline, CDR1 is SGDLS and CDR2 is YYNGEE. The CDR3 sequence is 15 residues long. V was pared by 1 base and J by 6 bases, with 3 bases of the junction left unmatched. This CDR3 reads CASSVSSGGADTQYF. For the CDR3, the DNA is TGTGCCAGCAGCGTATCTAGCGGGGGGGCCGATACGCAGTATTTT.

This clonotype was recorded at least ten times. J is TRBJ2-5 and V is TRBV7-9, with 9 bases matching TRBD2. The CDR3 loop spans 19 amino acids. Per germline, CDR1 SEHNR and CDR2 FQNEAQ (reference sequence). After removal of 6 bases from V and 5 bases from J, the junction contained 22 bases not matched to a gene. The DNA for the CDR3 is TGTGCCAGCAGTTCTGGCGTGGGTAGCGGGAGAGGAGTCCCCGAGACCCAGTACTTC. Its translation is CASSSGVGSGRGVPETQYF.

In the case of this clonotype: Given a much more abundant clone one base away, this may be a read error. CDR3: CAWSGIYGYPF. The CDR3 nucleotides read TGTGCCTGGAGTGGGATTTATGGCTACCCCTTC. This chain joins TRBV30 and TRBJ1-2; D gene ambiguous. The CDR3 has 11 residues. Germline V lookup: CDR1 GTSNPN, CDR2 SVGIG (reference sequence).

On this clonotype itself: This sequence is one base from a far larger clone and is likely a read error. V is TRBV9 and J is TRBJ2-7, with D possibly TRBD1 on 6 matching bases. Trimming shortened V by 2 bases and J by 2 bases, and 8 bases separated the two germline ends. The CDR3 covers 13 residues. The germline CDR1 and CDR2 sequences are SGDLS and YYNGEE. The CDR3 coding sequence is TGTGCCAGCAGCGTGGGACACACCTACGAGCAGTACTTC. It translates to CASSVGHTYEQYF.